The present T cell receptor (beta chain) was sequenced within a study of blood T cell repertoires in COVID-19. Whole-study context: Collection of acute and convalescent COVID-19 samples took place in the United States, Italy and Spain.

The cohort comprised adults aged 18 to 89 years residing in under 30 US areas. The assay was immunoSEQ multiplex PCR, and TCRdb's table has in-frame clones only and misses some. The data contain approximately 450,000 clones, about 85% of them singletons. The germline gives CDR1 MNHEY, CDR2 SVGAGI. The CDR3 runs 15 residues. Germline trimming cut 5 bases from V and 1 base from J; bases unmatched to any gene: 6. Specimen: PBMCs or T cells enriched from blood (not recorded which). This receptor was obtained from a woman younger than 35 with acute COVID-19. The chain recombines TRBV6-5 with TRBJ2-7; 9 bases are shared with TRBD2. The chain's CDR3 is CASSTGGRGSYEQYF. The CDR3 region has the DNA TGTGCCAGCAGTACAGGCGGGAGGGGTTCCTACGAGCAGTACTTC.